A single sample gave rise to the 5 T cell receptor beta chains below, sequenced in a study of post-analysis software for immune sequencing data. Unique-molecular-identifier-tagged TCR beta cDNA libraries were used. MiXCR, applied by TCRdb to the PCR reads, yields one record per CDR3 protein. The top ten hold over 25% of the sample, which has about 160,000 distinct CDR3 sequences, 35% to 40% seen once. The specimen comprised blood, sampled after autologous hematopoietic stem cell transplantation. These receptors all stem from a girl aged 10 to 17 with multiple sclerosis.

There are a few counts of this clonotype. J is TRBJ2-1 and V is TRBV24-1; TRBD2 might be the D (6 bases). The length of the CDR3 is 15 residues. Trimming left V 7 bases short and J 0 bases short, with 12 bases between. Germline CDR1 is KGHDR and CDR2 is SFDVKD. The CDR3 DNA follows: TGTGCCACCAGCGAACGGGGGAGCTCCTACAATGAGCAGTTCTTC. Residues: CATSERGSSYNEQFF.

This clonotype has more than one count but fewer than ten. This chain joins TRBV20-1 and TRBJ2-7; 9 bases line up with TRBD2. The CDR3 spans 18 residues. CDR1 DFQATT and CDR2 SNEGSKA come from the germline V gene (reference sequence). The junction had 20 bases not matched to a gene; V was cut back by 6 bases and J by 2 bases. CDR3 DNA: TGCAGTGCGAGACCCGGAGTAGTAGCGGGAGCGATGGCCTACGAGCAGTACTTC. It specifies CSARPGVVAGAMAYEQYF.

This clonotype was observed a handful of times. This chain uses TRBV7-9 with TRBJ2-7, with TRBD1 identical over 8 bases. Near its end, the DNA agrees better with TRBJ2-5, so the J call may be wrong. The germline CDR1 and CDR2 sequences are SEHNR and FQNEAQ (reference sequence). This CDR3 contains 15 residues. In DNA, the CDR3 is TGTGCCAGCAGCTTAGGGGCAGGGGGCGTAAAGACCCAGTACTTC. It codes for CASSLGAGGVKTQYF.

This clonotype was counted only a few times. This rearrangement joins TRBV13 to TRBJ2-3; D may be TRBD2 (5 bases). Germline V CDR1 and CDR2: PRHDT, FYEKMQ (reference sequence). This CDR3 comprises 12 residues. Deletions cut 6 bases from V and 4 bases from J, with 8 bases between. As DNA, the CDR3 is TGTGCCAGCAGGGCGCGGGCAGATACGCAGTATTTT. Amino acid sequence: CASRARADTQYF.

This chain joins TRBV7-9 and TRBJ2-1; 8 bases are a match to TRBD1. V shed 4 bases and J 4 bases; nucleotides not matched to a gene: 15. The germline V gene has CDR1 SEHNR and CDR2 FQNEAQ (reference sequence). The CDR3 extends over 18 amino acids. CDR3 sequence: CASSSHDIQGVGYNEQFF. CDR3 nucleotides: TGTGCCAGCAGCTCCCACGACATACAGGGGGTCGGGTACAATGAGCAGTTCTTC.